This TCR beta chain was captured in a study of Graves' ophthalmopathy and Graves' hyperthyroidism. Study summary: Hyperthyroidism counted as stable given no ophthalmopathy within 18 months of follow-up.

Amplified material comprised TCR beta CDR3 regions derived from RNA transcripts. Following a first-round RT-PCR that used HTBI primers, a second-round multiplex PCR was carried out. From the multiplex PCR reads, TCRdb called clonotypes with MiXCR, one entry per CDR3 protein. The repertoire holds about 600,000 distinct CDR3 sequences, with under 45% as singletons. Study-level results: The model forecast ophthalmopathy progression, reaching roughly 71% sensitivity and about 75% specificity. A 13-signature model separated ophthalmopathy from stable hyperthyroidism, just over 85% sensitivity, 81.08% specificity.

A note on this clonotype: As yet, its antigen is unknown.

Germline V lookup: CDR1 LNHNV, CDR2 YYDKDF (reference sequence). V dropped 3 bases and J dropped 5 bases, with 7 bases sitting between them. The CDR3 has 12 amino acids. The hyperthyroidism patients had a new diagnosis of under 2 months' duration and were aged 18 to 65. Sequences were obtained from peripheral blood or thyroid tissue (not recorded which). The V call is TRBV15, the J call TRBJ2-5; D not certain. This clonotype originated in an adult man with Graves' hyperthyroidism. This CDR3 is CATSSYSETQYF. DNA for the CDR3: TGTGCCACCAGCAGTTACTCGGAGACCCAGTACTTC.